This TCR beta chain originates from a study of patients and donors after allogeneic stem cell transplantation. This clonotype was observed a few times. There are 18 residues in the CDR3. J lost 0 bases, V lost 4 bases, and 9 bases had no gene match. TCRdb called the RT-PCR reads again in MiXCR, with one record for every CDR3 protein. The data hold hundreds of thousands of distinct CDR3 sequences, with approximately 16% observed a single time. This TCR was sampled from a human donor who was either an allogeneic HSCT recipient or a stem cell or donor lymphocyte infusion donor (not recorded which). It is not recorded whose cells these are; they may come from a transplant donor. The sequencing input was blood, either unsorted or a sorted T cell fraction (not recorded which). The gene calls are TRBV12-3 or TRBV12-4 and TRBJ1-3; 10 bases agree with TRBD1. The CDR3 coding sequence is TGTGCCAGCAGTTCTAGGACAGGGGGACCGAGCTCTGGAAACACCATATATTTT. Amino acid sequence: CASSSRTGGPSSGNTIYF.